Below are 29 T cell receptor beta chains sequenced from a single sample in a study of blood T cells in healthy people across ages (dated by TCRdb to the mid-2010s). Library construction relied on 5' RACE. Sequencer: Illumina HiSeq 2500. The second PCR ran for about 6 to 12 cycles and used a J-beta primer mix along with a sample-barcoded 5' primer. The public reads were run again by TCRdb, first through fastp at Q25 and then through MiXCR, and only productive beta chains were kept. Records with the same CDR3 protein are collapsed into one entry carrying the most frequent genes and DNA. The sample table lists hundreds of thousands of distinct CDR3 sequences, about 43% of them with a count of one. The ten largest clones add up to 30% of the sample. The sample was blood. Source of these receptors: a man older than 75 in good health.

This sequence joins TRBV5-1 and TRBJ1-1; possibly TRBD1 for D (6 bases). With 6 bases removed from V and 0 bases from J, the gap between germline ends came to 15 bases. The V gene's germline CDR1 is SGHRS and CDR2 YFSETQ. This CDR3 is built from 15 residues. In nucleotides, the CDR3 is TGCGCCAGCAATAGGGGGGGGGCTGTGAACACTGAAGCTTTCTTT. Translation: CASNRGGAVNTEAFF.

The gene calls are TRBV7-8 and TRBJ2-7; D remains ambiguous. Germline CDR1 reads SGHVS; CDR2 reads FQNEAQ. The CDR3 totals 13 residues. Trimming pared 5 bases from V and 2 bases from J, leaving 10 bases between. CDR3: CASSGVGPYEQYF. The CDR3 DNA follows: TGTGCCAGCAGCGGAGTCGGCCCCTACGAGCAGTACTTC.

The CDR3 is CSAGKQLAGEANEQFF. DNA of the CDR3: TGCAGTGCTGGAAAACAACTAGCGGGAGAAGCCAATGAGCAGTTCTTC. This chain uses TRBV20-1 with TRBJ2-1; the match to TRBD2 covers 11 bases. CDR3 size: 16 residues. In germline, CDR1 is DFQATT, CDR2 SNEGSKA (reference sequence). The V gene end was trimmed by 5 bases and the J gene end by 6 bases; junction bases not matched to a gene: 12.

The gene calls are TRBV7-3 and TRBJ2-1; D is undetermined. Per the germline V gene, CDR1 is SGHTA and CDR2 is FQGTGA. The CDR3 has 15 amino acids. The ends were cut back, 5 bases at V and 0 bases at J, with 11 bases in the middle. The CDR3 DNA sequence: TGTGCCAGCAGCCCATCAAGGAACTCCTACAATGAGCAGTTCTTC. Amino acid sequence: CASSPSRNSYNEQFF.

The chain is built from TRBV4-1 and TRBJ2-1; a possible D gene is TRBD1 (5 bases). The CDR3 runs to 15 residues. Trimming cost V 2 bases and J 10 bases, with 18 bases left between them. Germline values: CDR1 MGHRA, CDR2 YSYEKL. DNA for the CDR3: TGCGCCAGCAGCCAACCCGCCCAAAGGGGTTGGGAGCAGTTCTTC. Amino acid sequence: CASSQPAQRGWEQFF.

The J gene is TRBJ1-5, the V gene TRBV7-2, with a tentative D call TRBD1 (5 bases). The CDR3 is made up of 14 amino acids. Germline lookup yields CDR1 SGHTA and CDR2 FQGNSA. V gave up 3 bases and J gave up 4 bases, with 10 bases separating them. CDR3 loop: CASSLQRGNQPQHF. The CDR3 nucleotides are TGTGCCAGCAGCTTGCAGAGGGGTAATCAGCCCCAGCATTTT.

The chain combines TRBV12-3 or TRBV12-4 with TRBJ2-3; D not certain. Trimming took off 10 bases at V and 5 bases at J, with 10 bases between the two ends. There are 11 residues in the CDR3. The CDR3, as DNA: TGTGCCACCAGCAGTTTAGATACGCAGTATTTT. Translated: CATSSLDTQYF.

This clonotype was seen more than once but under ten times. V and J are TRBV6-1 and TRBJ2-7; the D call may be TRBD1 or TRBD2 (5 bases each). CDR3 length equals 14 residues. Germline loops: CDR1 MNHNS, CDR2 SASEGT. Trimming shortened V by 5 bases and J by 6 bases, and 17 bases separated the two germline ends. In DNA, the CDR3 is TGTGCCAGCAGTACCTCTGGGGGTACGGGCGAGCAGTACTTC. The encoded protein is CASSTSGGTGEQYF.

This clonotype was observed at least ten times. The rearrangement joins TRBV11-2 to TRBJ1-6; maybe TRBD1 (6 bases). The CDR3 totals 16 residues. CDR1 is SGHAT and CDR2 is FQNNGV in the germline V gene. V lost 7 bases to trimming and J lost 0 bases, with 13 bases between them. The DNA for the CDR3 is TGTGCCAGCATCCGTGGACAGAGCTCCTATAATTCACCCCTCCACTTT. This encodes CASIRGQSSYNSPLHF.

The rearrangement links TRBV4-1 to TRBJ2-7; D is tentatively TRBD1 or TRBD2 (5 bases each). Germline CDR1 MGHRA, CDR2 YSYEKL. The CDR3 extends over 16 amino acids. The V end lost 1 base, the J end lost 0 bases, and 13 bases lay between the germline ends. The CDR3 DNA reads TGCGCCAGCAGCCAAGGTGTAGCGACAGTCTCCTACGAGCAGTACTTC. Residues: CASSQGVATVSYEQYF.

This clonotype was counted between two and nine times. The chain links TRBV20-1 to TRBJ2-1; D possibly uses TRBD1 or TRBD2 (6 bases each). The germline gives CDR1 DFQATT, CDR2 SNEGSKA (reference sequence). Deletions cut 7 bases from V and 10 bases from J, with 17 bases between. The CDR3 spans 12 residues. CDR3 residues: CSVNRDSYEQFF. The DNA for the CDR3 is TGCAGTGTAAACAGGGACTCCTACGAGCAGTTCTTC.

In regard to this clonotype: With a much larger clone just one base away, this may be a read error. This chain uses TRBV29-1 with TRBJ2-6, with TRBD1 as a possible D gene (5 bases). The germline gives CDR1 SQVTM, CDR2 ANQGSEA. CDR3 size: 16 residues. The CDR3 loop reads CSVKIPGISGANALTF. The CDR3 DNA follows: TGCAGCGTTAAAATCCCAGGGATATCTGGGGCCAACGCCCTGACTTTC.

In the case of this clonotype: Since a much larger clone is just one base distant, this may be a read error. The rearrangement uses TRBV29-1 and TRBJ2-1; 8 nucleotides align to TRBD2. This CDR3 is 12 amino acids long. Germline CDR1 reads SQVTM; CDR2 reads ANQGSEA. CDR3 sequence reads: CGGGLDSNEQFF. The DNA for the CDR3 is TGCGGCGGGGGACTAGACTCCAATGAGCAGTTCTTC.

The V call is TRBV4-2, the J call TRBJ2-2; 8 bases line up with TRBD1. Looked up from germline, CDR1 is LGHNA and CDR2 is YNFKEQ. The V and J ends lost 3 bases and 2 bases, in that order; junction bases with no gene match: 14. This CDR3 has 19 residues. The CDR3 reads CASSHGFVSGGSNTGELFF. The CDR3 coding sequence is TGTGCCAGCAGCCATGGGTTCGTGTCAGGGGGCTCAAACACCGGGGAGCTGTTTTTT.

The chain links TRBV4-3 to TRBJ1-2, with 8 bases identical to TRBD1. The CDR3 sequence is 14 residues long. Unmatched junction bases numbered 6, after V lost 4 bases and J lost 5 bases. The V gene's germline CDR1 is LGHNA and CDR2 YSLEER. CDR3 amino acids: CASSPRDRLYGYTF. CDR3 in DNA: TGCGCCAGCAGCCCACGGGACAGGCTTTATGGCTACACCTTC.

The chain recombines TRBV10-2 with TRBJ2-1, with 8 nucleotides matching TRBD1. With V trimmed by 2 bases and J by 7 bases, 7 bases remained unmatched. Germline V CDR1 and CDR2: WSHSY, SAAADI. This CDR3 region has 15 residues. Here the CDR3 reads CASSEAGTGSNEQFF. The CDR3 bases are TGCGCCAGCAGTGAGGCCGGGACAGGCAGTAATGAGCAGTTCTTC.

This clonotype was seen repeatedly, ten times or more. CDR3 DNA: TGCAGCACACTCCGCGGGACAGGGTTAGATACGCAGTATTTT. Protein: CSTLRGTGLDTQYF. The chain combines TRBV29-1 with TRBJ2-3; the match to TRBD1 covers 9 bases. This CDR3 has 14 residues. Trimming cost V 8 bases and J 5 bases; bases outside gene matches: 11. Germline lookup yields CDR1 SQVTM and CDR2 ANQGSEA.

The chain couples TRBV28 to TRBJ2-7, with 7 positions matching TRBD2. The CDR3 length is 16 residues. With V trimmed by 4 bases and J by 2 bases, 11 bases remained unmatched. Germline CDR1 MDHEN, CDR2 SYDVKM. The CDR3 sequence: CASSSSRGTGTYEQYF. In nucleotides, the CDR3 is TGTGCCAGCAGTTCCTCGCGGGGGACGGGCACCTACGAGCAGTACTTC.

J is TRBJ2-4 and V is TRBV2; D may be TRBD1 or TRBD2 (5 bases each). Judging by the DNA end, TRBJ2-5 fits better; the J call may be wrong. The CDR3 sequence is 14 residues long. Germline lookup yields CDR1 SNHLY and CDR2 FYNNEI. The CDR3 region is CASGTWAEQETQYF. The CDR3 bases are TGTGCCAGCGGGACGTGGGCGGAACAAGAGACCCAGTACTTC.

V and J are TRBV4-1 and TRBJ2-1, with 7 bases fitting TRBD2. The CDR3 runs 16 residues. Germline lookup yields CDR1 MGHRA and CDR2 YSYEKL. The trim removed 0 bases at V and 4 bases at J, leaving 6 bases unmatched. The CDR3 bases are TGCGCCAGCAGCCAAGAAGTGGATAGCGGGTACAATGAGCAGTTCTTC. Translated: CASSQEVDSGYNEQFF.

Details on this clonotype: One junction end disagrees with the germline gene, perhaps due to a read error. The chain carries TRBV11-2 and TRBJ2-7; a weak D match, TRBD1 (6 bases). The end of the DNA fits TRBJ2-5 better, so the J call may be wrong. Germline CDR1 and CDR2: SGHAT and FQNNGV. The CDR3 runs to 14 residues. The DNA of the CDR3 is TGTGCTAGCAGCTTACAGGGTCGATGGGAGACCCAGTACTTC. It translates to CASSLQGRWETQYF.

This clonotype was seen more than once but under ten times. The chain couples TRBV20-1 to TRBJ1-4, with TRBD1 as a possible D gene (5 bases). The CDR3 runs 16 residues. Trimming removed 2 bases from V and 2 bases from J, with 15 bases in between. Germline values: CDR1 DFQATT, CDR2 SNEGSKA (reference sequence). The CDR3 is CSARFGARGTNEKLFF. CDR3 DNA: TGCAGTGCTAGATTCGGGGCTAGGGGCACTAATGAAAAACTGTTTTTT.

This clonotype was picked up a small number of times. This chain links TRBV20-1 with TRBJ1-4; D possibly corresponds to TRBD1 (6 bases). Germline V gene lookup returns CDR1 DFQATT and CDR2 SNEGSKA (reference sequence). This CDR3 spans 15 amino acids. V was pared by 5 bases and J by 10 bases, with 23 bases between. The CDR3 loop reads CSADRLSGQRVKLFF. CDR3 nucleotides: TGCAGTGCTGATAGGTTGAGCGGACAGAGGGTAAAACTGTTTTTT.

In DNA, the CDR3 is TGTGCCAGCAGTTCGACAGGGGGAGGACAGCCCCAGCATTTT. This encodes CASSSTGGGQPQHF. V is TRBV28 and J is TRBJ1-5; 9 positions agree with TRBD1. Per the germline V gene, CDR1 is MDHEN and CDR2 is SYDVKM. V shed 4 bases, J shed 7 bases, and the junction held 5 bases outside the gene matches. This CDR3 has 14 amino acids.

The V call is TRBV7-3, the J call TRBJ2-1; 8 nucleotides align to TRBD2. The V gene's germline CDR1 is SGHTA and CDR2 FQGTGA. V shed 5 bases, J shed 7 bases, and the junction held 13 bases outside the gene matches. The CDR3 consists of 16 residues. CDR3 nucleotide sequence: TGTGCCAGCAGCACACGGGTCGGGGGGGATGGGAATGAGCAGTTCTTC. Protein sequence: CASSTRVGGDGNEQFF.

This clonotype was counted ten times or more. The CDR3 nucleotides are TGTGCCAGCAGCCAAGATGGGGGAGGTGGCACAGATACGCAGTATTTT. Protein: CASSQDGGGGTDTQYF. The chain uses TRBV4-2 and TRBJ2-3; tentatively, D is TRBD2 (6 bases). In germline, CDR1 is LGHNA, CDR2 YNFKEQ. V was shortened by 0 bases and J by 1 base, with 11 bases between the two germline ends. CDR3 length: 16 residues.

This clonotype was seen more than once but under ten times. The V and J genes are TRBV20-1 and TRBJ1-6, with D unclear. The CDR3 is made up of 15 amino acids. Per the germline V gene, CDR1 is DFQATT and CDR2 is SNEGSKA (reference sequence). Trimming took 3 bases from V and 3 from J, leaving 12 bases between them. The CDR3 DNA reads as TGCAGTGCTAGGGCAGCTGTCTTCTATAATTCACCCCTCCACTTT. This encodes CSARAAVFYNSPLHF.

This clonotype was seen more than once but under ten times. J is TRBJ2-7 and V is TRBV20-1; 9 bases align to TRBD2. The CDR3 is 15 residues long. CDR1 is DFQATT, CDR2 SNEGSKA, per germline (reference sequence). V lost 1 base, J lost 2 bases, and 6 bases stayed unmatched. The CDR3: CSARGPSGETYEQYF. CDR3 bases: TGCAGTGCTAGAGGTCCTAGCGGGGAAACCTACGAGCAGTACTTC.

The rearrangement joins TRBV15 to TRBJ2-3, with 10 positions matching TRBD1. The trim removed 1 base at V and 4 bases at J, leaving 8 bases unmatched. From germline, CDR1 is LNHNV and CDR2 YYDKDF (reference sequence). The CDR3 is 17 residues long. The CDR3 sequence: CATSRVGTGDRADTQYF. The CDR3 DNA is TGTGCCACCAGCAGAGTTGGGACAGGGGACAGGGCAGATACGCAGTATTTT.